This TCR beta chain was identified in a study of response to subunit inactivated influenza vaccine. General study points: Few new T cells, the authors suggested, are recruited by each seasonal influenza vaccination.

The J segment lost 8 bases and the V segment lost 10 bases, leaving 12 bases of the junction unmatched. This CDR3 comprises 15 residues. Germline CDR1 is ENHRY and CDR2 is SYGVKD. In TCRdb, the RT-PCR reads were re-called with MiXCR into one record per CDR3 protein. The profile shows around 540,000 distinct CDR3 sequences, 12% of them singletons. On this clonotype: What it binds is not known.

The receptor was derived from a man between 45 and 60 years old who received an inactivated influenza vaccine. The sample in question was PBMCs from blood, obtained on the day of vaccination. The rearrangement uses TRBV10-3 and TRBJ2-1; TRBD1 agrees at 12 bases. The CDR3 loop reads CATSPGTGGWDEQFF. The CDR3 DNA reads as TGTGCCACCTCACCCGGGACAGGGGGCTGGGATGAGCAGTTCTTC.